This TCR beta chain was captured in a study of cytomegalovirus exposure and HLA in healthy donors. Study-wide context: As released early, the data held 80 million to 90 million unique TCRs from HLA-typed donors.

A multiplex PCR was run with 60 Vbeta primers and 13 Jbeta primers. Some clones are missing from TCRdb's copy, which holds only in-frame ones; the method was immunoSEQ multiplex PCR. Of fewer than 150,000 clones in the sample, around 77% were seen once. This CDR3 contains 18 residues. This clone was counted only a few times. The sequence was obtained from a young man in good health and CMV-seronegative. Material for sequencing was PBMCs. The chain has TRBV21-1 and TRBJ2-1; the listed D gene, TRBD2, was not tested against the DNA. TRBV21-1 is flagged as a pseudogene. In nucleotides, the CDR3 is TGTGCCAGCAGCAAATTGCCTAGCGGGAGGGCCTGTCACAATGAGCAGTTCTTC. It codes for CASSKLPSGRACHNEQFF.